Below are 13 T cell receptor beta chains sequenced from a single sample in a study of beta chain features in type 1 diabetes. Study-wide findings and caveats: A moderate, significant TCRB CDR3 shortening appeared in type 1 diabetes across four CD4+ subsets.

No antigen has been identified for these receptors. Sequencing targeted expressed TCRB transcripts, as all isolated RNA had been reverse transcribed. Assay: immunoSEQ multiplex PCR; the TCRdb copy retains only in-frame clones and omits some. The sample consists of 200,000 to 250,000 clones, approximately 16% of them appearing once. Sequencing input: naive CD4+ T cells from blood. The receptor source for this set is a young man with type 1 diabetes.

The chain combines TRBV9 with TRBJ2-3; no clear D. V was clipped by 0 bases and J by 1 base, with 6 bases between them. Per germline, CDR1 SGDLS and CDR2 YYNGEE. The CDR3 is made up of 14 amino acids. The CDR3 loop is CASSVESGTDTQYF. CDR3 DNA: TGTGCCAGCAGCGTAGAAAGCGGCACAGATACGCAGTATTTT.

The chain is built from TRBV28 and TRBJ2-5; tentative D call: TRBD2 (5 bases). This CDR3 has 14 residues. Germline-derived CDR1 and CDR2 are MDHEN and SYDVKM. The V end was cut by 7 bases, the J end by 7 bases, with 19 bases between. This chain's CDR3 is CASTPIGGWGTQYF. In DNA form, the CDR3 reads TGTGCCAGCACCCCAATCGGCGGGTGGGGGACCCAGTACTTC.

The V gene is TRBV11-2, the J gene TRBJ2-4; D gene ambiguous. The CDR3 contains 16 residues. V dropped 4 bases and J dropped 0 bases, with 13 bases sitting between them. CDR1 is SGHAT and CDR2 is FQNNGV in the germline V gene. CDR3 amino acids: CASSSLSSLAKNIQYF. The CDR3, as DNA: TGTGCCAGCAGCTCGCTATCTTCACTAGCCAAAAACATTCAGTACTTC. Drawing the rest from reference TRBV11-2 and TRBJ2-4, the complete variable domain is EAGVAQSPRYKIIEKRQSVAFWCNPISGHATLYWYQQILGQGPKLLIQFQNNGVVDDSQLPKDRFSAERLKGVDSTLKIQPAKLEDSAVYLCASSSLSSLAKNIQYFGAGTRLSVL.

This clone was found a few times. V and J are TRBV29-1 and TRBJ2-4; 9 bases match TRBD2. CDR3 length: 15 amino acids. Germline CDR1 reads SQVTM; CDR2 reads ANQGSEA. V trimming: 5 bases; J trimming: 0 bases; junction bases outside the gene matches: 5. The CDR3 DNA follows: TGCAGCGTTCGTCATAGCGGGAGAGCCAAAAACATTCAGTACTTC. This codes for CSVRHSGRAKNIQYF. Drawing the rest from reference TRBV29-1 and TRBJ2-4, the complete variable domain is SAVISQKPSRDICQRGTSLTIQCQVDSQVTMMFWYRQQPGQSLTLIATANQGSEATYESGFVIDKFPISRPNLTFSTLTVSNMSPEDSSIYLCSVRHSGRAKNIQYFGAGTRLSVL.

This clone showed up just a few times. This rearrangement joins TRBV30 to TRBJ2-4, with 10 bases identical to TRBD1. V lost 1 base and J lost 2; bases outside the gene matches: 5. CDR3 length: 16 residues. Germline-derived CDR1 and CDR2 are GTSNPN and SVGIG (reference sequence). The CDR3 loop reads CAWSAGTGVPKNIQYF. CDR3 nucleotides: TGTGCCTGGAGTGCCGGGACAGGGGTACCCAAAAACATTCAGTACTTC.

This clone was observed a few times. The CDR3 coding sequence is TGTGCCAGCAGCCATGGACAGGGTTCCTACGAGCAGTACTTC. Its protein is CASSHGQGSYEQYF. The chain has TRBV4-2 and TRBJ2-7, with 8 bases lining up with TRBD1. This CDR3 is built from 14 residues. V lost 3 bases and J lost 1; bases outside the gene matches: 2. CDR1 LGHNA and CDR2 YNFKEQ come from the germline V gene.

On this clone itself: Within the sample, other DNA sequences also encode this same CDR3. V usage is TRBV29-1 and J usage is TRBJ1-1; no firm D call. V was cut by 3 bases and J by 1 base, with 6 bases left in between. CDR3 size: 12 residues. The V gene's germline CDR1 is SQVTM and CDR2 ANQGSEA. The CDR3 region is CSVDRQNTEAFF. DNA for the CDR3: TGCAGCGTTGATAGGCAGAACACTGAAGCTTTCTTT.

Only a few counts were recorded for this clone. CDR3 bases: TGTGCCTGGAGCAGATTGTCGATGAACACCGGGGAGCTGTTTTTT. This translates into CAWSRLSMNTGELFF. V usage is TRBV30 and J usage is TRBJ2-2, with unresolved D. The V gene's germline CDR1 is GTSNPN and CDR2 SVGIG (reference sequence). This CDR3 contains 15 residues. With 3 bases removed from V and 1 base from J, the gap between germline ends came to 12 bases. The entire variable domain, with the rest obtained from reference TRBV30 and TRBJ2-2, is as follows: SQTIHQWPATLVQPVGSPLSLECTVEGTSNPNLYWYRQAAGRGLQLLFYSVGIGQISSEVPQNLSASRPQDRQFILSSKKLLLSDSGFYLCAWSRLSMNTGELFFGEGSRLTVL.

The V call is TRBV13, the J call TRBJ1-4; maybe TRBD1 (6 bases). CDR3 length equals 16 residues. Trimming removed 4 bases at V and 8 bases at J, with 20 bases between. CDR1 is PRHDT, CDR2 FYEKMQ, per germline (reference sequence). CDR3 protein: CASSSPWTVSHEKLFF. Written as DNA, the CDR3 is TGTGCCAGCAGCTCCCCGTGGACAGTATCTCACGAAAAACTGTTTTTT.

The chain uses TRBV9 and TRBJ2-6; D might be TRBD2 (6 bases). Trimming removed 0 bases from V and 0 bases from J, with 13 bases in between. Germline V gene lookup returns CDR1 SGDLS and CDR2 YYNGEE. This CDR3 region has 18 residues. This chain's CDR3 is CASSVVGGMSSGANVLTF. DNA for the CDR3: TGTGCCAGCAGCGTAGTTGGAGGGATGTCCTCTGGGGCCAACGTCCTGACTTTC.

This clone was observed a few times. The chain recombines TRBV4-1 with TRBJ2-1; maybe TRBD2 (5 bases). The V gene lost 2 bases and the J gene lost 5 bases, with 13 bases spanning the gap. The CDR3 consists of 15 residues. Germline V gene sequence: CDR1 MGHRA, CDR2 YSYEKL. CDR3 loop: CASSQRVATDNEQFF. The CDR3 DNA follows: TGCGCCAGCAGCCAACGGGTAGCGACCGACAATGAGCAGTTCTTC.

This chain joins TRBV7-9 and TRBJ2-5; 8 nucleotides line up with TRBD2. In germline, CDR1 is SEHNR, CDR2 FQNEAQ (reference sequence). This CDR3 has 15 residues. Unmatched junction bases numbered 6, after V lost 2 bases and J lost 4 bases. The CDR3 protein is CASSLSSLAGETQYF. Here the CDR3 DNA reads TGTGCCAGCAGCTTATCTAGCCTAGCGGGAGAGACCCAGTACTTC.

This clone was counted only a few times. This chain joins TRBV28 and TRBJ2-1, with TRBD2 identical over 8 bases. With V trimmed by 5 bases and J by 0 bases, 9 bases remained unmatched. CDR3 size: 17 residues. From germline, CDR1 is MDHEN and CDR2 SYDVKM. The CDR3 nucleotides are TGTGCCAGCAGTCCTCGGGGCGGGAGGAGCTCCTACAATGAGCAGTTCTTC. This encodes CASSPRGGRSSYNEQFF. The whole variable domain, remainder taken from reference TRBV28 and TRBJ2-1, is DVKVTQSSRYLVKRTGEKVFLECVQDMDHENMFWYRQDPGLGLRLIYFSYDVKMKEKGDIPEGYSVSREKKERFSLILESASTNQTSMYLCASSPRGGRSSYNEQFFGPGTRLTVL.